The 2 T cell receptor beta chains reported below all come from one sample, sequenced in a study of vaccination and CD4 T cells after COVID-19. Oncomine TCR Beta short-read sequencing was applied to DNA from cultured CD4+ T cells. Via MiXCR, TCRdb re-called the PCR reads, giving one row per CDR3 protein. The sample contains approximately 18,000 distinct CDR3 sequences, around 49% of which appear only once. Indicated treatment: roughly 10-day PBMC culture with coronavirus spike peptide pools or control peptides (ViraFEST assay). Antigen specificity for these receptors is unknown. The specimen sequenced was CD4+ T cells from blood, cultured in vitro. These receptors were obtained from a human donor who had recovered from COVID-19.

The chain links TRBV2 to TRBJ2-1; no clear D gene. CDR1 is SNHLY and CDR2 is FYNNEI in the germline V gene. The CDR3 is 13 amino acids. Trimming cost V 1 base and J 4 bases, with 5 bases left between them. This CDR3 is CASSEEGYNEQFF. As DNA, the CDR3 is TGTGCCAGCAGTGAAGAAGGGTACAATGAGCAGTTCTTC.

The gene calls are TRBV12-3 or TRBV12-4 and TRBJ1-2; D unclear. The CDR3 contains 14 residues. V dropped 7 bases and J dropped 6 bases, with 18 bases sitting between them. CDR3 in amino acids: CASIPVGRGHGYTF. The CDR3 coding sequence is TGTGCCAGCATCCCTGTCGGGCGGGGTCATGGCTACACCTTC.